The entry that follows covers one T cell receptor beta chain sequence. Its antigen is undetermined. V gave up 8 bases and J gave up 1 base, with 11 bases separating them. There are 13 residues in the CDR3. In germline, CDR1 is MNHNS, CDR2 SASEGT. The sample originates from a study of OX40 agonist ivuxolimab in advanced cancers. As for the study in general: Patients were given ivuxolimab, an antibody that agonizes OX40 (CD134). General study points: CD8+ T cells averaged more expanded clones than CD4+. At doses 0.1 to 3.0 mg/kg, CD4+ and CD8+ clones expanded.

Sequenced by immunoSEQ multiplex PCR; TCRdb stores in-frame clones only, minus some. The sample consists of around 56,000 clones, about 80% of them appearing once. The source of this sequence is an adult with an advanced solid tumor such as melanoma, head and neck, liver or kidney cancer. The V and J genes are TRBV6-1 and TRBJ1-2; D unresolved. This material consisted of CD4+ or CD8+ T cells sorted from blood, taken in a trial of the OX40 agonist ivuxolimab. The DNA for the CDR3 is TGTGCCAGCCGCCAGTGGGGTAACTATGGCTACACCTTC. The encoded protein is CASRQWGNYGYTF.